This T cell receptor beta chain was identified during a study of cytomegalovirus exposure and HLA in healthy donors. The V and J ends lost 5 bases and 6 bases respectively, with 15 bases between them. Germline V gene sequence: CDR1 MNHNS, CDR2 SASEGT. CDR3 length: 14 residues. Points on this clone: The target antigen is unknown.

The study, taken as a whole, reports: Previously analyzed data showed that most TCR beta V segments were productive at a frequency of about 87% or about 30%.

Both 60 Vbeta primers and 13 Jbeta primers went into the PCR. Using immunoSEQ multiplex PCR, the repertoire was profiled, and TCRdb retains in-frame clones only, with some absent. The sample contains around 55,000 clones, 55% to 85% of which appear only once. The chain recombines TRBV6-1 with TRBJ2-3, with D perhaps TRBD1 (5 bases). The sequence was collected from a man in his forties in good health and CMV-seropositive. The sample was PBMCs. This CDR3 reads CASSLQTRVDTQYF. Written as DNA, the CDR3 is TGTGCCAGCAGTCTACAAACCAGGGTGGATACGCAGTATTTT.